This T cell receptor beta chain was sequenced for a study of CD8 T cells in Susac syndrome. Trimming removed 1 base at V and 10 bases at J, with 14 bases between. This CDR3 is 14 amino acids long. CDR1 is SGHAT, CDR2 FQNNGV, per germline. RNA was extracted with the RNeasy kit, and a quantity of roughly 0.5 to 1 ug was reverse transcribed using random hexamers. TCRdb fed the immunoSEQ multiplex PCR reads into MiXCR, producing one record per CDR3 protein. The table shows 70,000 or so distinct CDR3 sequences, with around 96% occurring only once. This sequence originates from a human donor with multiple sclerosis. This chain joins TRBV11-2 and TRBJ2-1; D is possibly TRBD1 (5 bases). Sequenced input: CD8+ T cells from PBMCs. The CDR3 here is CASSLGGPPGEQFF. DNA for the CDR3: TGTGCCAGCAGCTTAGGGGGCCCGCCCGGAGAGCAGTTCTTC. Together with reference TRBV11-2 and TRBJ2-1, the CDR3 gives the full variable domain: EAGVAQSPRYKIIEKRQSVAFWCNPISGHATLYWYQQILGQGPKLLIQFQNNGVVDDSQLPKDRFSAERLKGVDSTLKIQPAKLEDSAVYLCASSLGGPPGEQFFGPGTRLTVL.